This record concerns one TCR beta chain sequence. The data belong to a study of blood T cell repertoires in COVID-19. The CDR3 is made up of 13 amino acids. Trimming left V 2 bases short and J 9 bases short, with 11 bases between. Only in-frame clones appear in the TCRdb table, and some are missing; sequencing was by immunoSEQ multiplex PCR. The table shows approximately 74,000 clones, with roughly 84% occurring only once. Sequenced: peripheral blood. The TCR originated in an elderly man with active or convalescent COVID-19. The chain combines TRBV12-3 or TRBV12-4 with TRBJ2-1, with D possibly being TRBD2 (6 bases). This chain's CDR3 is CASSLFGRGEQFF. The DNA of the CDR3 is TGTGCCAGCAGTTTATTCGGGAGAGGTGAGCAGTTCTTC.